This record concerns one T cell receptor beta chain sequence. The antigen remains unidentified. Method: immunoSEQ multiplex PCR; TCRdb's copy keeps in-frame clones and lacks some. The sample shows more than 95,000 clones, 89% of them seen only once. Second doses at about 4 or about 12 weeks were pooled. V lost 3 bases, J lost 4 bases, and 10 bases lay in between. Germline CDR1 and CDR2: MDHEN and SYDVKM. The CDR3 runs to 14 residues. These data are taken from a study of T cell responses to AZD1222 COVID-19 vaccine. Findings and caveats of the study: A mostly white British donor set with more females was recruited, and clonal diversity was possibly underestimated.

V usage is TRBV28 and J usage is TRBJ1-3; no reliable D call. The sequence came from an adult who received the AZD1222 COVID-19 vaccine. The sample here was peripheral blood, taken 28 days after the second AZD1222 dose. This CDR3 reads CASSFRFRGNTIYF. CDR3 in DNA: TGTGCCAGCAGTTTCCGGTTCCGAGGAAACACCATATATTTT.